The next 5 T cell receptor beta chains were all read from a single sample in a study of CD8+CD57+ T cells in acquired aplastic anemia (dated by TCRdb to the late 2010s). Data came from an Illumina HiSeq 2000. Genomic DNA was used as template for profiling of TCR beta VDJ combinations and CDR3 sequences. TCRdb reran the public reads through fastp at Q25 and MiXCR, keeping productive beta chains. Every entry covers one CDR3 protein and lists the most common genes and DNA from its rows. The sample includes around 200,000 distinct CDR3 sequences, with around 60% observed a single time. The ten largest account for about 29% of the sample. Material for sequencing was sorted CD4+, CD8+, or CD8+CD57+ T cells (not recorded which) from PBMCs. These receptor sequences come from a human donor in good health.

This clonotype was recorded many times. V usage is TRBV7-6 and J usage is TRBJ2-7; 7 nucleotides match TRBD1. With V trimmed by 6 bases and J by 0 bases, 5 bases remained unmatched. CDR1 SGHVS and CDR2 FNYEAQ come from the germline V gene. The CDR3 consists of 14 residues. The CDR3 loop is CASSSQGPSYEQYF. DNA of the CDR3: TGTGCCAGCAGTTCACAGGGGCCCTCCTACGAGCAGTACTTC. The whole variable domain, filled in from reference TRBV7-6 and TRBJ2-7, reads GAGVSQSPRYKVTKRGQDVALRCDPISGHVSLYWYRQALGQGPEFLTYFNYEAQQDKSGLPNDRFSAERPEGSISTLTIQRTEQRDSAMYRCASSSQGPSYEQYFGPGTRLTVT.

This clonotype came up a few times. The genes are TRBV12-3 or TRBV12-4 and TRBJ2-7, with TRBD2 matching 13 bases. The CDR3 covers 15 residues. V lost 6 bases to trimming and J lost 7 bases; unmatched junction nucleotides: 9. The CDR3 region has the DNA TGTGCCAGCAGACGGACTAGCGGGAGATCGGGTGAGCAGTACTTC. Translating it yields CASRRTSGRSGEQYF.

This clonotype occurred a few times. The rearrangement joins TRBV30 to TRBJ2-1, with 7 bases aligning to TRBD2. The CDR3 has 13 residues. J lost 15 bases, V lost 2 bases, and 13 bases had no gene match. Germline-derived CDR1 and CDR2 are GTSNPN and SVGIG (reference sequence). The CDR3 DNA sequence: TGTGCCTGGAGTACCATGGGGGGGAAGGAACCGTTCTTC. This encodes CAWSTMGGKEPFF. The full variable domain, rest sourced from reference TRBV30 and TRBJ2-1, is SQTIHQWPATLVQPVGSPLSLECTVEGTSNPNLYWYRQAAGRGLQLLFYSVGIGQISSEVPQNLSASRPQDRQFILSSKKLLLSDSGFYLCAWSTMGGKEPFFGPGTRLTVL.

In its sample, this clonotype was seen once. The V and J genes are TRBV10-3 and TRBJ2-1, with 12 bases matching TRBD2. With V trimmed by 5 bases and J by 6 bases, 11 bases remained unmatched. This CDR3 contains 17 residues. From germline, CDR1 is ENHRY and CDR2 SYGVKD. CDR3 sequence reads: CAISPPSGGGPTNEQFF. The DNA for the CDR3 is TGTGCCATCAGTCCTCCTAGCGGGGGGGGGCCGACCAATGAGCAGTTCTTC.

The gene calls are TRBV29-1 and TRBJ2-5, with D perhaps TRBD1 (6 bases). The germline CDR1 and CDR2 sequences are SQVTM and ANQGSEA. The CDR3 is 12 amino acids. The V gene lost 4 bases and the J gene lost 1 base, with 7 bases spanning the gap. The CDR3 is CSVGGPQETQYF. The CDR3 DNA follows: TGCAGCGTTGGGGGGCCCCAAGAGACCCAGTACTTC.